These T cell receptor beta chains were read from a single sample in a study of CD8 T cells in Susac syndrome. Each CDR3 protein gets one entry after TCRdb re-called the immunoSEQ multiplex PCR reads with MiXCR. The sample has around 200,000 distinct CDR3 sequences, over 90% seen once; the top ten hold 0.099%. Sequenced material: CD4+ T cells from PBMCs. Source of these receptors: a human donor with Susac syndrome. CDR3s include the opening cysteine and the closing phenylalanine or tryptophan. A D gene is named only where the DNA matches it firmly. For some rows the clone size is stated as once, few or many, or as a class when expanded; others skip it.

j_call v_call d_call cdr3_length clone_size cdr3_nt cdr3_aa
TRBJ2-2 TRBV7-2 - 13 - TGTGCCAGCAGCTCGATGTACGTCGGGGAGCTGTTTTTT CASSSMYVGELFF
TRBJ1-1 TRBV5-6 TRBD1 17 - TGTGCCAGCAGCTTGGGACAGGGACGGTTGAGGAACACTGAAGCTTTCTTT CASSLGQGRLRNTEAFF
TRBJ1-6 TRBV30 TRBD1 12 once TGTGCCTTGGACAGGGGTAATTCACCCCTCCACTTT CALDRGNSPLHF
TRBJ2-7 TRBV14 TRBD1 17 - TGTGCCAGCAGCCAAGATCCGGGACAGGGGGCCTCCTACGAGCAGTACTTC CASSQDPGQGASYEQYF
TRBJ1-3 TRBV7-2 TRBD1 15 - TGTGCCAGCAGCTCGGGACAGGGCGGTGGAAACACCATATATTTT CASSSGQGGGNTIYF
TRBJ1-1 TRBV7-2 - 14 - TGTGCCAGCAGCTTAGTTGGGGACCGCACTGAAGCTTTCTTT CASSLVGDRTEAFF
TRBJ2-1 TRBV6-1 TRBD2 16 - TGTGCCAGCACTCCTCTAGCGGGGGGGCCAGTAAATGAGCAGTTCTTC CASTPLAGGPVNEQFF
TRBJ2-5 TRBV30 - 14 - TGTGCCTGGAGTGAAGGACATAGAGTGGAGACCCAGTACTTC CAWSEGHRVETQYF
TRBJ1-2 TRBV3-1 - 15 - TGTGCCAGCAGCCAAGATTTAGGTTCTAACTATGGCTACACCTTC CASSQDLGSNYGYTF
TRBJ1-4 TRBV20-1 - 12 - TGCAGTCCCGGGCGAGGAAATGAAAAACTGTTTTTT CSPGRGNEKLFF
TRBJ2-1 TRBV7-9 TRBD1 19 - TGTGCCAGCAGCTTTAACCCCCGGGACAGGGAAAGGTCCTACAATGAGCAGTTCTTC CASSFNPRDRERSYNEQFF
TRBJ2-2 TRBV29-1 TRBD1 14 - TGCAGCGTTGGGGTGACAGGGGGGCCCGGGGAGCTGTTTTTT CSVGVTGGPGELFF
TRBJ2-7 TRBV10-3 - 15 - TGTGCCATCAGTGAGTGCCGGGACGGTGACTACGAGCAGTACTTC CAISECRDGDYEQYF
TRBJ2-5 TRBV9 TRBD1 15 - TGTGCCAGCAGCACCGGACAGGGCGGACGAGAGACCCAGTACTTC CASSTGQGGRETQYF
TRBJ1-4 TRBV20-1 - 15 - TGCAGTGCTAGAGATTTCGGCAGGACTAATGAAAAACTGTTTTTT CSARDFGRTNEKLFF
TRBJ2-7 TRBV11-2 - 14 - TGTGCCAGCAGCTTCACAGGGACCTCCTACGAGCAGTACTTC CASSFTGTSYEQYF
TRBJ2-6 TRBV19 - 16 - TGTGCCAGTAGCCCCCCCGGGCACAGGGGGGCCAACGTCCTGACTTTC CASSPPGHRGANVLTF
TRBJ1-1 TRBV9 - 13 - TGTGCCAGCAGCGTTGAGGGTTACACTGAAGCTTTCTTT CASSVEGYTEAFF
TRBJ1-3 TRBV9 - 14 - TGTGCCAGCAGCGGGACAGACAGAGGAAACACCATATATTTT CASSGTDRGNTIYF
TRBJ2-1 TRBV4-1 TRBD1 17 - TGCGCCAGCAGCCATCGCGGACAGGGTGTTTCCTACAATGAGCAGTTCTTC CASSHRGQGVSYNEQFF